This T cell receptor (beta chain) was sequenced during a study of post-analysis software for immune sequencing data. Study-wide results and caveats: There was significantly lower normalized Chao1 diversity in multiple sclerosis patients than in controls.

Unique molecular identifiers were built into the TCR beta cDNA libraries. TCRdb reanalysed the PCR reads using MiXCR and keeps one entry per CDR3 protein. The sample carries around 710,000 distinct CDR3 sequences, approximately 44% recorded once. This clonotype was seen only a few times. Its antigen is currently unknown. Sequenced input: blood. This clonotype was obtained from a girl aged 5-17 years with multiple sclerosis.

CDR3: CAISESQDLNGVSNQPQHF. CDR3 in DNA: TGTGCCATCAGTGAGTCGCAGGACCTGAATGGGGTCAGCAATCAGCCCCAGCATTTT. The V call is TRBV10-3, the J call TRBJ1-5; D not certain. Trimming pared 0 bases from V and 1 base from J, leaving 19 bases between. The CDR3 consists of 19 residues. Germline V gives CDR1 ENHRY, CDR2 SYGVKD.